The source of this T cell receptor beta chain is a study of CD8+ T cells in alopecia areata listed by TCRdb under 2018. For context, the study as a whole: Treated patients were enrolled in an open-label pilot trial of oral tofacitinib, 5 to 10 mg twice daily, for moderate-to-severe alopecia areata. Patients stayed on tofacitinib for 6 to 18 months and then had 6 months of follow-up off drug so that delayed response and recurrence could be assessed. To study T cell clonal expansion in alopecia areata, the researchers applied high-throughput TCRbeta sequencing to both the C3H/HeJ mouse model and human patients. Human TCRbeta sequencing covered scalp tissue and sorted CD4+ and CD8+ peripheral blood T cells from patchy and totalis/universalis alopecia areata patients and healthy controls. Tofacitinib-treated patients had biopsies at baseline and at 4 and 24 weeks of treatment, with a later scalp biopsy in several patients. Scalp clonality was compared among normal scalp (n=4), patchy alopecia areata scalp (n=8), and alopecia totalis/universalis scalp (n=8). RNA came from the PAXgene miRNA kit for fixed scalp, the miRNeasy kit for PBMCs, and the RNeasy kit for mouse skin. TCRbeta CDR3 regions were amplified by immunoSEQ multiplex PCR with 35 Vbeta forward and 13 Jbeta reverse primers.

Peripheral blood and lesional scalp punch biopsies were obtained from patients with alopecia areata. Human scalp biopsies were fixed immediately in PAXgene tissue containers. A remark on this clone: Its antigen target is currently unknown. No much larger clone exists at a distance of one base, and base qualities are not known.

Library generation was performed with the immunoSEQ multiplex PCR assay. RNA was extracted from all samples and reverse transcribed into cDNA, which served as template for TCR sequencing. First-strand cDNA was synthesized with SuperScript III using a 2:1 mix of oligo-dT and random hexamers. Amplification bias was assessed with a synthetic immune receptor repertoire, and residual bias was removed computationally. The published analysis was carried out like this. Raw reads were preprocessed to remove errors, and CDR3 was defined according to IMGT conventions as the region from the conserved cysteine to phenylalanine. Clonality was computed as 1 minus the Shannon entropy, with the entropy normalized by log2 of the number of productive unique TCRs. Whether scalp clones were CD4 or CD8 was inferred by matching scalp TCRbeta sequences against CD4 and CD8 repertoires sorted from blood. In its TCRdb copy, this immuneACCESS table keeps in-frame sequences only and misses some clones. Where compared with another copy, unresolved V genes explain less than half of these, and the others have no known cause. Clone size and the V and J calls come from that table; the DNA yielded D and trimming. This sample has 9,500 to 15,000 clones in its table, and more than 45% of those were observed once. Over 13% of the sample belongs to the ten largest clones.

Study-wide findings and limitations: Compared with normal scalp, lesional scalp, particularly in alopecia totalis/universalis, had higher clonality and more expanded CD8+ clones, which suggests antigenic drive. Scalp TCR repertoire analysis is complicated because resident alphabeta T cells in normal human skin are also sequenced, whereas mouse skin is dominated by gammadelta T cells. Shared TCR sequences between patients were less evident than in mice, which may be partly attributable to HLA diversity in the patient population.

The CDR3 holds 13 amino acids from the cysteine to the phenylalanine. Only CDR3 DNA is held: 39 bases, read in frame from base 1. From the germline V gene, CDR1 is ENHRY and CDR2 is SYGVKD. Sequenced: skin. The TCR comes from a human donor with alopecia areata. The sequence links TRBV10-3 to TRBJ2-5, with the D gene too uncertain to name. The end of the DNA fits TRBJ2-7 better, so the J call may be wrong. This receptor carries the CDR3 CAIESPSSYEQYF. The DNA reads TGTGCCATCGAATCCCCTAGCTCCTACGAGCAGTACTTC.